A selection of T cell receptor beta chains follows, all from one sample in a study of T cells after somatic rescue of genetic block. Produced via immunoSEQ multiplex PCR; TCRdb's table is partial and in-frame only. The sample lists 70,000 to 95,000 clones; over 80% were seen once. The sequenced sample was peripheral blood mononuclear cells (PBMCs). These receptors originate from a woman between 18 and 30 years old. Both conserved end residues are part of each CDR3. A D gene is named only where the DNA matches it firmly. Clone sizes are given selectively: once, few, many, or a class where the clone is expanded.

V: TRBV10-3; size: -; J: TRBJ2-7; D: -; CDR3: CASGTETYEQYF; DNA: TGTGCCAGTGGGACGGAAACCTACGAGCAGTACTTC
V: TRBV10-3; size: -; J: TRBJ2-3; D: -; CDR3: CAIRNSGTSSTQYF; DNA: TGTGCCATCAGGAACTCCGGGACCTCGAGTACGCAGTATTTT
V: TRBV9; size: -; J: TRBJ1-2; D: -; CDR3: CASSDGRTGPNRYGYTF; DNA: TGTGCCAGCAGCGATGGACGCACGGGGCCCAACAGATATGGCTACACCTTC
V: TRBV19; size: -; J: TRBJ2-7; D: -; CDR3: CASSLSGQGGYEQYF; DNA: TGTGCCAGTAGTCTTTCCGGGCAGGGTGGGTACGAGCAGTACTTC
V: TRBV2; size: -; J: TRBJ1-2; D: TRBD1; CDR3: CASRPGTANYGYTF; DNA: TGTGCCAGCAGGCCCGGGACAGCTAACTATGGCTACACCTTC
V: TRBV5-1; size: once; J: TRBJ1-5; D: -; CDR3: CASSMDPQGNQPQHF; DNA: TGCGCCAGCAGCATGGACCCTCAGGGCAATCAGCCCCAGCATTTT
V: TRBV10-1; size: -; J: TRBJ1-4; D: -; CDR3: CASGPRTGEKLFF; DNA: TGCGCCAGCGGGCCCCGGACGGGTGAAAAACTGTTTTTT
V: TRBV5-1; size: -; J: TRBJ2-7; D: -; CDR3: CASSLENSYEQYF; DNA: TGCGCCAGCAGCTTGGAAAACTCCTACGAGCAGTACTTC
V: TRBV5-1; size: few; J: TRBJ2-4; D: -; CDR3: CASSPAAKNIQYF; DNA: TGCGCCAGCAGCCCGGCGGCCAAAAACATTCAGTACTTC
V: TRBV27; size: -; J: TRBJ1-1; D: -; CDR3: CASSLPGKNTEAFF; DNA: TGTGCCAGCAGTTTACCAGGGAAAAACACTGAAGCTTTCTTT
V: TRBV5-1; size: -; J: TRBJ2-7; D: TRBD1; CDR3: CASSLDPGQVYEQYF; DNA: TGCGCCAGCAGCTTGGATCCGGGACAGGTTTACGAGCAGTACTTC
V: TRBV28; size: -; J: TRBJ1-4; D: -; CDR3: CASSLTPGNEKLFF; DNA: TGTGCCAGCAGTTTAACGCCGGGTAATGAAAAACTGTTTTTT
V: TRBV12-5; size: -; J: TRBJ1-5; D: TRBD1; CDR3: CASGPTGQSNQPQHF; DNA: TGTGCTAGTGGTCCGACGGGACAGAGCAATCAGCCCCAGCATTTT
V: TRBV27; size: -; J: TRBJ1-5; D: -; CDR3: CASSALGANQPQHF; DNA: TGTGCCAGCAGCGCGTTGGGGGCTAATCAGCCCCAGCATTTT
V: TRBV5-5; size: -; J: TRBJ2-7; D: -; CDR3: CASSPGGAAYEQYF; DNA: TGTGCCAGCAGCCCAGGGGGGGCCGCCTACGAGCAGTACTTC
V: TRBV28; size: -; J: TRBJ1-1; D: TRBD1; CDR3: CASSSPGQFFTNTEAFF; DNA: TGTGCCAGCAGTTCCCCGGGACAGTTTTTTACGAACACTGAAGCTTTCTTT
V: TRBV7-9; size: -; J: TRBJ2-5; D: -; CDR3: CASSPGLFETQYF; DNA: TGTGCCAGCAGCCCCGGACTATTTGAGACCCAGTACTTC
V: TRBV9; size: -; J: TRBJ2-2; D: -; CDR3: CASSERGTGELFF; DNA: TGTGCCAGCAGCGAGAGGGGTACCGGGGAGCTGTTTTTT
V: TRBV7-9; size: -; J: TRBJ2-5; D: -; CDR3: CASSLALAGQETQYF; DNA: TGTGCCAGCAGCTTAGCGCTCGCCGGCCAAGAGACCCAGTACTTC
V: TRBV18; size: -; J: TRBJ2-5; D: -; CDR3: CASSPVPEETQYF; DNA: TGTGCCAGCTCACCGGTTCCGGAAGAGACCCAGTACTTC
V: TRBV27; size: -; J: TRBJ2-6; D: TRBD1; CDR3: CASSSSSGTGGFSGANVLTF; DNA: TGTGCCAGCAGTTCCTCTTCCGGGACAGGGGGTTTCTCTGGGGCCAACGTCCTGACTTTC
V: TRBV5-1; size: -; J: TRBJ1-5; D: TRBD1; CDR3: CASSLRQGEQPQHF; DNA: TGCGCCAGCAGCCTTCGACAGGGGGAACAGCCCCAGCATTTT
V: TRBV6-4; size: -; J: TRBJ1-2; D: -; CDR3: CASKKGVANYGYTF; DNA: TGTGCCAGCAAGAAGGGGGTAGCTAACTATGGCTACACCTTC
V: TRBV5-4; size: -; J: TRBJ1-2; D: -; CDR3: CASSFWTRELRGYTF; DNA: TGTGCCAGCAGCTTTTGGACCAGGGAATTACGTGGCTACACCTTC
V: TRBV6-5; size: -; J: TRBJ2-4; D: -; CDR3: CASKRAIAKNIQYF; DNA: TGTGCCAGCAAAAGAGCGATAGCCAAAAACATTCAGTACTTC
V: TRBV18; size: -; J: TRBJ1-1; D: TRBD1; CDR3: CASSPKTGVEAFF; DNA: TGTGCCAGCTCACCAAAGACAGGGGTAGAGGCTTTCTTT
V: TRBV11-2; size: -; J: TRBJ1-1; D: -; CDR3: CASSFLDSEAFF; DNA: TGTGCCAGCAGCTTCCTTGATTCTGAAGCTTTCTTT
V: TRBV27; size: -; J: TRBJ2-3; D: -; CDR3: CASRGHTTDTQYF; DNA: TGTGCCAGCAGAGGACATACCACAGATACGCAGTATTTT
V: TRBV29-1; size: -; J: TRBJ1-2; D: -; CDR3: CSVGGVSLGYTF; DNA: TGCAGCGTTGGAGGGGTGAGCCTAGGCTACACCTTC
V: TRBV5-1; size: few; J: TRBJ2-3; D: -; CDR3: CASSHLEAGPDTQYF; DNA: TGCGCCAGCAGCCATCTTGAGGCCGGTCCAGATACGCAGTATTTT
V: TRBV30; size: -; J: TRBJ1-6; D: TRBD1; CDR3: CAWSAGTAYDSPLHF; DNA: TGTGCCTGGAGTGCAGGGACAGCTTACGATTCACCCCTCCACTTT
V: TRBV1; size: -; J: TRBJ2-5; D: -; CDR3: CTSSQDASGSSLGRQETQYF; DNA: TGCACCAGCAGCCAAGACGCTAGCGGGAGTTCTTTGGGGAGGCAAGAGACCCAGTACTTC
V: TRBV6-4; size: -; J: TRBJ2-3; D: -; CDR3: CASSEGGHTDTQYF; DNA: TGTGCCAGCAGTGAGGGGGGCCACACAGATACGCAGTATTTT
V: TRBV4-1; size: -; J: TRBJ1-1; D: TRBD1; CDR3: CASTDSGTGGTEAFF; DNA: TGCGCCAGCACCGATAGCGGGACAGGGGGCACTGAAGCTTTCTTT
V: TRBV7-6; size: -; J: TRBJ2-3; D: -; CDR3: CASSLDPPDTQYF; DNA: TGTGCCAGCAGCTTAGACCCCCCAGATACGCAGTATTTT
V: TRBV2; size: -; J: TRBJ1-3; D: TRBD1; CDR3: CASSWGQRGNTIYF; DNA: TGTGCCAGCAGTTGGGGACAGAGAGGAAACACCATATATTTT
V: TRBV19; size: -; J: TRBJ1-2; D: -; CDR3: CASSIGRDYGYTF; DNA: TGTGCCAGTAGTATAGGCAGGGACTATGGCTACACCTTC
V: TRBV5-4; size: -; J: TRBJ1-1; D: -; CDR3: CASSPEWGDTEAFF; DNA: TGTGCCAGCAGCCCAGAGTGGGGGGACACTGAAGCTTTCTTT
V: TRBV23-1; size: once; J: TRBJ2-7; D: -; CDR3: CASSQVCALGQTYSYEQYF; DNA: TGCGCCAGCAGTCAAGTTTGTGCCTTAGGACAGACGTACTCCTACGAGCAGTACTTC
V: TRBV2; size: -; J: TRBJ1-4; D: -; CDR3: CASSPHRATNEKLFF; DNA: TGTGCCAGCAGTCCCCACAGGGCCACTAATGAAAAACTGTTTTTT
V: TRBV29-1; size: once; J: TRBJ2-7; D: -; CDR3: CSVGSTGYYEQYF; DNA: TGCAGCGTTGGATCCACAGGGTACTACGAGCAGTACTTC
V: TRBV30; size: -; J: TRBJ2-7; D: -; CDR3: CAWSVGDTELYEQYF; DNA: TGTGCCTGGAGTGTAGGGGACACCGAGCTTTACGAGCAGTACTTC
V: TRBV6-6; size: -; J: TRBJ2-7; D: TRBD2; CDR3: CASSYSTSGYYEQYF; DNA: TGTGCCAGCAGTTACTCGACTAGCGGTTACTACGAGCAGTACTTC
V: TRBV5-6; size: -; J: TRBJ2-2; D: -; CDR3: CASSLTGSHPLTGELFF; DNA: TGTGCCAGCAGCTTGACAGGGTCCCACCCACTCACCGGGGAGCTGTTTTTT
V: TRBV28; size: -; J: TRBJ2-1; D: TRBD2; CDR3: CASSPGGRNEQFF; DNA: TGTGCCAGCAGTCCGGGGGGACGCAATGAGCAGTTCTTC
V: TRBV6-1; size: -; J: TRBJ2-7; D: -; CDR3: CASSEAGDRYEQYF; DNA: TGTGCCAGCAGTGAAGCAGGGGACCGTTACGAGCAGTACTTC
V: TRBV15; size: -; J: TRBJ2-5; D: TRBD2; CDR3: CATSRDPDRPSGYQETQYF; DNA: TGTGCCACCAGCAGAGATCCCGATCGGCCTAGCGGATACCAAGAGACCCAGTACTTC
V: TRBV19; size: -; J: TRBJ1-5; D: -; CDR3: CASSIPLERPQHF; DNA: TGTGCCAGTAGTATACCTCTAGAGCGGCCCCAGCATTTT
V: TRBV6-5; size: -; J: TRBJ1-2; D: -; CDR3: CASSSSGTESGYTF; DNA: TGTGCCAGCAGTTCTTCCGGGACCGAGTCTGGCTACACCTTC
V: TRBV27; size: -; J: TRBJ2-1; D: -; CDR3: CASKRHEQFF; DNA: TGTGCCAGCAAAAGGCATGAGCAGTTCTTC
V: TRBV14; size: few; J: TRBJ1-5; D: -; CDR3: CASSQDLVSPQHF; DNA: TGTGCCAGCAGCCAAGATCTGGTCAGCCCCCAGCATTTT
V: TRBV30; size: -; J: TRBJ1-1; D: -; CDR3: CAWLLAVNTEAFF; DNA: TGTGCCTGGTTGTTGGCGGTGAACACTGAAGCTTTCTTT
V: TRBV7-9; size: -; J: TRBJ2-5; D: -; CDR3: CASSLAEETQYF; DNA: TGTGCCAGCAGCTTAGCCGAAGAGACCCAGTACTTC
V: TRBV4-2; size: -; J: TRBJ1-3; D: -; CDR3: CASSQAVGTTISGNTIYF; DNA: TGTGCCAGCAGCCAAGCGGTGGGTACTACAATCTCTGGAAACACCATATATTTT